The 28 T cell receptor beta chains below come from one sample, sequenced in a study of CD8+ T cells in alopecia areata. As the sequencing template, cDNA was produced by extracting RNA and reverse transcribing it. The method was immunoSEQ multiplex PCR; TCRdb's version includes in-frame clones alone and lacks a portion of them. The sample holds roughly 250,000 clones, 67% seen once. The source material was CD4+ T cells sorted from blood, sampled at week 0. The source of these receptors is a human donor with alopecia areata.

This clone came up a few times. The chain recombines TRBV29-1 with TRBJ1-1; D unclear. V shed 8 bases and J shed 0 bases, with 13 bases lying between them. The CDR3 is made up of 13 amino acids. Germline CDR1 SQVTM, CDR2 ANQGSEA. The chain's CDR3 is CSSWEAMNTEAFF. The CDR3 nucleotides are TGCAGCTCTTGGGAGGCCATGAACACTGAAGCTTTCTTT.

V usage is TRBV14 and J usage is TRBJ2-1, with no clear D. The CDR3 has 16 residues. Germline lookup yields CDR1 SGHDN and CDR2 FVKESK. The V gene lost 3 bases and the J gene lost 7 bases, with 19 bases spanning the gap. As DNA, the CDR3 is TGTGCCAGCAGCCAGGGCGTACGGCAGATAGTGAATGAGCAGTTCTTC. Its translation is CASSQGVRQIVNEQFF.

The V gene is TRBV9, the J gene TRBJ1-6, with D possibly matching TRBD1 (6 bases). Looked up from germline, CDR1 is SGDLS and CDR2 is YYNGEE. V was trimmed by 4 bases and J by 4 bases, leaving 9 bases between them. This CDR3 is 14 amino acids long. In DNA, the CDR3 is TGTGCCAGCAGCCCAGGACAGTATAATTCACCCCTCCACTTT. This encodes CASSPGQYNSPLHF.

This clone was counted a few times. This chain uses TRBV29-1 with TRBJ2-7, with a tentative D call TRBD2 (6 bases). The CDR3 is 15 residues long. The V and J ends lost 1 base and 1 base respectively, with 14 bases between them. Looked up from germline, CDR1 is SQVTM and CDR2 is ANQGSEA. CDR3 loop: CSVEGWRGNSYEQYF. The CDR3, as DNA: TGCAGCGTTGAAGGATGGCGGGGTAATTCCTACGAGCAGTACTTC.

This chain links TRBV7-2 with TRBJ1-2; TRBD1 aligns across 11 bases. Germline V gene data show CDR1 as SGHTA and CDR2 as FQGNSA. With 0 bases clipped from V and 9 bases from J, the junction kept 6 bases outside the gene matches. The CDR3 covers 15 residues. CDR3 residues: CASSLALGQGASYTF. CDR3 DNA: TGTGCCAGCAGCTTAGCCCTCGGACAGGGGGCTAGCTACACCTTC.

Only a few counts were recorded for this clone. The CDR3 here is CASSAQSRNTEAFF. The CDR3 bases are TGTGCCAGCAGCGCCCAGTCGCGAAACACTGAAGCTTTCTTT. The V call is TRBV9, the J call TRBJ1-1, with unresolved D. CDR1 is SGDLS and CDR2 is YYNGEE in the germline V gene. Trimming cost V 3 bases and J 2 bases, with 11 bases left between them. This CDR3 contains 14 residues.

This clone has more than one count but fewer than ten. The chain couples TRBV29-1 to TRBJ2-1; a possible D gene is TRBD1 (6 bases). The CDR3 runs 13 residues. The ends were cut back, 4 bases at V and 4 bases at J, with 11 bases in the middle. The germline V gene has CDR1 SQVTM and CDR2 ANQGSEA. CDR3 loop: CSVGQDHYNEQFF. DNA for the CDR3: TGCAGCGTTGGACAGGACCATTACAATGAGCAGTTCTTC.

V is TRBV30 and J is TRBJ2-7; maybe TRBD1 (6 bases). Trimming took off 2 bases at V and 2 bases at J, with 16 bases between the two ends. Germline V gives CDR1 GTSNPN, CDR2 SVGIG (reference sequence). This CDR3 has 15 residues. Written as DNA, the CDR3 is TGTGCCTGGAGTAACGGGCAGGGGCCCGCCTACGAGCAGTACTTC. Translation gives CAWSNGQGPAYEQYF.

The CDR3 protein is CASSDRGQPQHF. The CDR3 region has the DNA TGTGCCAGCAGTGATCGAGGCCAGCCCCAGCATTTT. The V gene is TRBV2, the J gene TRBJ1-5; no reliable D call. V dropped 3 bases and J dropped 7 bases, with 7 bases sitting between them. CDR1 and CDR2 from the germline V gene are SNHLY and FYNNEI. This CDR3 spans 12 amino acids.

This clone was detected a few times. The chain has TRBV15 and TRBJ1-5, with 8 bases identical to TRBD1. This CDR3 is built from 16 residues. The germline gives CDR1 LNHNV, CDR2 YYDKDF (reference sequence). V was clipped by 3 bases and J by 4 bases; unmatched bases: 8. The CDR3 spells CATSRSQGAPNQPQHF. The CDR3 bases are TGTGCCACCAGCAGGAGCCAGGGGGCCCCTAATCAGCCCCAGCATTTT.

V and J are TRBV30 and TRBJ2-7, with D possibly being TRBD1 or TRBD2 (5 bases each). Trimming took off 0 bases at V and 6 bases at J, with 18 bases between the two ends. The germline V gene encodes CDR1 GTSNPN and CDR2 SVGIG (reference sequence). The CDR3 spans 15 residues. The CDR3 sequence is CAWSVLVSLGGEQYF. Written as DNA, the CDR3 is TGTGCCTGGAGTGTACTTGTCAGCCTTGGGGGCGAGCAGTACTTC.

The chain carries TRBV7-9 and TRBJ2-3; D perhaps matches TRBD2 (5 bases). The CDR3 totals 15 residues. Germline V lookup: CDR1 SEHNR, CDR2 FQNEAQ (reference sequence). V lost 5 bases to trimming and J lost 0 bases, with 12 bases between them. In DNA form, the CDR3 reads TGTGCCAGCAGCCCTGGAGCGGCAAGCACAGATACGCAGTATTTT. As protein: CASSPGAASTDTQYF. Using reference TRBV7-9 and TRBJ2-3 for the parts outside the CDR3, the full variable domain is DTGVSQNPRHKITKRGQNVTFRCDPISEHNRLYWYRQTLGQGPEFLTYFQNEAQLEKSRLLSDRFSAERPKGSFSTLEIQRTEQGDSAMYLCASSPGAASTDTQYFGPGTRLTVL.

This clone came up once. The rearrangement uses TRBV2 and TRBJ1-1; D gene unclear. The CDR3 runs 14 residues. From germline, CDR1 is SNHLY and CDR2 FYNNEI. V was shortened by 1 base and J by 5 bases, with 11 bases between the two germline ends. The DNA of the CDR3 is TGTGCCAGCAGTGAAGTGGGGAGGTCGACTGAAGCTTTCTTT. Translated: CASSEVGRSTEAFF.

CDR3 residues: CSVGLRGADTQYF. CDR3 coding DNA: TGCAGCGTTGGTCTTAGAGGGGCAGATACGCAGTATTTT. The V call is TRBV29-1, the J call TRBJ2-3; the D gene could be TRBD1 or TRBD2 (5 bases each). The CDR3 loop spans 13 amino acids. Trimming shortened V by 4 bases and J by 4 bases, and 12 bases separated the two germline ends. CDR1 and CDR2 (germline): SQVTM, ANQGSEA.

The gene calls are TRBV7-2 and TRBJ2-2; D not certain. Looked up from germline, CDR1 is SGHTA and CDR2 is FQGNSA. This CDR3 has 12 residues. Deletions cut 5 bases from V and 5 bases from J, with 6 bases between. The CDR3 coding sequence is TGTGCCAGCAGCCCCCGAACCGGGGAGCTGTTTTTT. It yields the protein CASSPRTGELFF.

This sequence joins TRBV9 and TRBJ2-7; D might be TRBD1 (5 bases). CDR1 and CDR2 from the germline V gene are SGDLS and YYNGEE. Trimming shortened V by 3 bases and J by 2 bases, and 12 bases separated the two germline ends. The CDR3 loop spans 14 amino acids. CDR3 loop: CASSAGIGAYEQYF. As DNA, the CDR3 is TGTGCCAGCAGCGCAGGGATAGGGGCCTACGAGCAGTACTTC. Complete variable domain (other parts from reference TRBV9 and TRBJ2-7): DSGVTQTPKHLITATGQRVTLRCSPRSGDLSVYWYQQSLDQGLQFLIQYYNGEERAKGNILERFSAQQFPDLHSELNLSSLELGDSALYFCASSAGIGAYEQYFGPGTRLTVT.

The table lists this clone with a few counts. The V and J genes are TRBV9 and TRBJ1-4; D gene uncertain. The CDR3 totals 16 residues. The germline V and J ends were trimmed by 0 bases and 8 bases, with 17 bases remaining between them. Germline V gene lookup returns CDR1 SGDLS and CDR2 YYNGEE. The CDR3 loop is CASSVGPGGVREKLFF. The CDR3 bases are TGTGCCAGCAGCGTAGGACCCGGTGGAGTGCGGGAAAAACTGTTTTTT.

The chain links TRBV7-2 to TRBJ2-3; 8 positions match TRBD2. Trimming at V came to 5 bases and at J to 3 bases, leaving 7 bases not matched to a gene. Germline V gene sequence: CDR1 SGHTA, CDR2 FQGNSA. The CDR3 is 15 amino acids. Here the CDR3 DNA reads TGTGCCAGCAGCCCTAGAAGCGGGGGAACAGATACGCAGTATTTT. It specifies CASSPRSGGTDTQYF.

The CDR3 coding sequence is TGCGCCAGCAGCCAAGATAATGGGGGATATACGCAGTATTTT. Its protein is CASSQDNGGYTQYF. This chain joins TRBV4-1 and TRBJ2-3; D possibly matches TRBD1 or TRBD2 (5 bases each). CDR3 length equals 14 residues. Germline CDR1 and CDR2: MGHRA and YSYEKL. Trimming took off 0 bases at V and 7 bases at J, with 11 bases between the two ends.

The rearrangement links TRBV18 to TRBJ1-1, with 8 bases aligning to TRBD1. V lost 5 bases and J lost 2; bases outside the gene matches: 7. This CDR3 contains 15 residues. In germline, CDR1 is KGHSH, CDR2 LQKENI. CDR3 nucleotide sequence: TGTGCCAGCTCAGTCTACCAGGGGGCCAACACTGAAGCTTTCTTT. Translation gives CASSVYQGANTEAFF.

This chain links TRBV14 with TRBJ1-2; tentative D call: TRBD1 (5 bases). Trimming stripped 3 bases from V and 4 bases from J, with 9 bases between. CDR3 size: 13 residues. Germline V CDR1 and CDR2: SGHDN, FVKESK. CDR3 sequence: CASSQRGSYGYTF. The CDR3 DNA reads TGTGCCAGCAGCCAGAGGGGAAGCTATGGCTACACCTTC.

The count of this clone is one. This sequence joins TRBV15 and TRBJ2-3; TRBD2 matches 8 bases. Germline trimming cut 0 bases from V and 8 bases from J; bases unmatched to any gene: 7. Germline CDR1 is LNHNV and CDR2 is YYDKDF (reference sequence). The CDR3 is 15 amino acids. The CDR3 DNA reads TGTGCCACCAGCAGAGAGGAGCGGGGGTTGGGTACGCAGTATTTT. It codes for CATSREERGLGTQYF.

The rearrangement joins TRBV7-3 to TRBJ1-1; D unresolved. The germline CDR1 and CDR2 sequences are SGHTA and FQGTGA. The CDR3 runs to 13 residues. The V gene lost 1 base and the J gene lost 1 base, with 4 bases spanning the gap. CDR3 DNA sequence: TGTGCCAGCAGCTTAAATGGGAACACTGAAGCTTTCTTT. Its translation: CASSLNGNTEAFF.

This chain joins TRBV2 and TRBJ2-6; D gene unclear. The CDR3 is made up of 14 amino acids. CDR1 and CDR2 (germline): SNHLY, FYNNEI. V was cut by 7 bases and J by 1 base, with 8 bases left in between. Written as DNA, the CDR3 is TGTGCCAGCATGCTAGAGTCTGGGGCCAACGTCCTGACTTTC. As protein: CASMLESGANVLTF. Variable domain in full (rest from reference TRBV2 and TRBJ2-6): EPEVTQTPSHQVTQMGQEVILRCVPISNHLYFYWYRQILGQKVEFLVSFYNNEISEKSEIFDDQFSVERPDGSNFTLKIRSTKLEDSAMYFCASMLESGANVLTFGAGSRLTVL.

The chain is built from TRBV7-2 and TRBJ1-6; TRBD1 matches 7 bases. J lost 7 bases, V lost 3 bases, and 6 bases had no gene match. This CDR3 is built from 15 residues. Germline V gene data show CDR1 as SGHTA and CDR2 as FQGNSA. Here the CDR3 DNA reads TGTGCCAGCAGCTTGGTGGGACAGTCCAATTCACCCCTCCACTTT. It is translated as CASSLVGQSNSPLHF.

The chain joins TRBV20-1 to TRBJ2-1; D is perhaps TRBD1 (6 bases). The CDR3 totals 11 residues. Germline CDR1 and CDR2: DFQATT and SNEGSKA (reference sequence). V was shortened by 5 bases and J by 14 bases, with 16 bases between the two germline ends. The CDR3 here is CSAVQGILEFF. The CDR3 nucleotides are TGCAGTGCTGTACAGGGAATACTGGAGTTCTTC.

The V call is TRBV19, the J call TRBJ2-3; perhaps TRBD2 as D (6 bases). The CDR3 sequence is 16 residues long. Trimming stripped 3 bases from V and 2 bases from J, with 15 bases between. Germline values: CDR1 LNHDA, CDR2 SQIVND (reference sequence). CDR3 region: CASSMGSGAITDTQYF. The CDR3 DNA follows: TGTGCCAGTAGTATGGGTAGCGGAGCGATCACAGATACGCAGTATTTT. Combining the CDR3 with reference TRBV19 and TRBJ2-3 gives the whole variable domain DGGITQSPKYLFRKEGQNVTLSCEQNLNHDAMYWYRQDPGQGLRLIYYSQIVNDFQKGDIAEGYSVSREKKESFPLTVTSAQKNPTAFYLCASSMGSGAITDTQYFGPGTRLTVL.

This clone was counted a few times. The chain recombines TRBV10-3 with TRBJ1-6; D perhaps matches TRBD1 (5 bases). The CDR3 sequence is 15 residues long. CDR1 is ENHRY and CDR2 is SYGVKD in the germline V gene. Trimming removed 0 bases at V and 8 bases at J, with 11 bases between. The CDR3 here is CAISESGQGYSPLHF. In nucleotides, the CDR3 is TGTGCCATCAGTGAGTCGGGGCAGGGCTATTCACCCCTCCACTTT.